The 4 T cell receptor beta chains in this list originate from one sample, sequenced in a study of CD8 T cells in Susac syndrome. Reverse transcription used about 0.45 to 1 ug RNA and random hexamers. TCRdb fed the immunoSEQ multiplex PCR reads into MiXCR, producing one record per CDR3 protein. The sample has 200,000 to 300,000 distinct CDR3 sequences, just under 95% seen once. The sequenced sample consisted of CD4+ T cells from PBMCs. All receptors derive from a human donor with multiple sclerosis.

In its sample, this clonotype was seen once. This chain uses TRBV9 with TRBJ2-1, with 10 bases fitting TRBD2. J lost 9 bases, V lost 0 bases, and 9 bases had no gene match. The CDR3 has 16 residues. The V gene's germline CDR1 is SGDLS and CDR2 YYNGEE. The CDR3 sequence: CASSVAASGSSGEQFF. CDR3 DNA: TGTGCCAGCAGCGTAGCAGCTAGCGGGAGTTCGGGTGAGCAGTTCTTC.

This sequence joins TRBV2 and TRBJ1-2; TRBD1 might be the D (5 bases). Germline V gene data show CDR1 as SNHLY and CDR2 as FYNNEI. The CDR3 length is 15 residues. Deletions cut 7 bases from V and 4 bases from J, with 19 bases between. The DNA of the CDR3 is TGTGCCAGCAAGCCCCGGGACGACGGGGTCTATGGCTACACCTTC. Its protein product is CASKPRDDGVYGYTF.

The chain joins TRBV29-1 to TRBJ2-3; D might be TRBD2 (6 bases). Germline loops: CDR1 SQVTM, CDR2 ANQGSEA. The CDR3 spans 15 residues. V lost 3 bases and J lost 1, with 14 bases in between. The CDR3 sequence: CSVDEAGRGTDTQYF. The CDR3 DNA sequence: TGCAGCGTTGATGAGGCGGGACGGGGCACAGATACGCAGTATTTT.

This clonotype has only a few counts. One junction end does not reproduce the germline sequence, and a read error may be involved. The J gene is TRBJ2-5, the V gene TRBV5-1; TRBD2 matches 10 bases. The CDR3 contains 15 residues. The germline gives CDR1 SGHRS, CDR2 YFSETQ. CDR3 region: CASSLGLAGVETQYF. CDR3 in DNA: TGTGCCAGCAGTTTAGGGCTAGCGGGAGTAGAGACCCAGTACTTC.